Shown below are 8 T cell receptor beta chains from a single sample sequenced in a study of blood T cells in healthy people across ages. For the second PCR, which ran for about 6 to 11 cycles, a sample-barcoded 5' primer and a J-beta primer mix were used. TCRdb independently ran MiXCR on the 5' RACE reads; one entry per CDR3 protein. This table holds 700,000 to 900,000 distinct CDR3 sequences, less than 70% found once. Sequencing was performed on blood. Receptor source: a man aged 80 or over in good health.

The chain joins TRBV7-2 to TRBJ1-5; D not certain. The V end lost 5 bases, the J end lost 1 base, and 12 bases lay between the germline ends. The CDR3 is 15 amino acids. The germline CDR1 and CDR2 sequences are SGHTA and FQGNSA. The CDR3, as DNA: TGTGCCAGCAGCGCAACCCTGGTGAGCAATCAGCCCCAGCATTTT. This codes for CASSATLVSNQPQHF.

In its sample, this clonotype was seen a few times. J is TRBJ2-6 and V is TRBV18; D assignment may be TRBD1 or TRBD2 (5 bases each). This CDR3 region has 18 residues. Trimming shortened V by 2 bases and J by 0 bases, and 14 bases separated the two germline ends. Germline lookup yields CDR1 KGHSH and CDR2 LQKENI. The CDR3 sequence: CASSPEQRGPSGANVLTF. The CDR3 DNA reads TGTGCCAGCTCACCAGAGCAACGGGGCCCCTCTGGGGCCAACGTCCTGACTTTC. The full variable domain, with the rest looked up from reference TRBV18 and TRBJ2-6, is NAGVMQNPRHLVRRRGQEARLRCSPMKGHSHVYWYRQLPEEGLKFMVYLQKENIIDESGMPKERFSAEFPKEGPSILRIQQVVRGDSAAYFCASSPEQRGPSGANVLTFGAGSRLTVL.

This clonotype has just a few counts. The chain is built from TRBV29-1 and TRBJ2-5; 9 bases match TRBD1. CDR1 and CDR2 from the germline V gene are SQVTM and ANQGSEA. V lost 4 bases to trimming and J lost 4 bases; unmatched junction nucleotides: 10. The CDR3 is 15 residues long. CDR3 bases: TGCAGCGTTGTATACGGACAGGGGTCTGGAGAGACCCAGTACTTC. This sequence encodes CSVVYGQGSGETQYF. The variable domain in full, completed from reference TRBV29-1 and TRBJ2-5, reads SAVISQKPSRDICQRGTSLTIQCQVDSQVTMMFWYRQQPGQSLTLIATANQGSEATYESGFVIDKFPISRPNLTFSTLTVSNMSPEDSSIYLCSVVYGQGSGETQYFGPGTRLLVL.

The chain combines TRBV5-5 with TRBJ2-6; D may be TRBD2 (5 bases). The CDR3 totals 18 residues. Germline assignment: CDR1 SGHKS and CDR2 YYEKEE (reference sequence). V was pared by 3 bases and J by 3 bases, with 19 bases between. The CDR3 is CASSSRPDGISGANVLTF. The CDR3 DNA is TGTGCCAGCAGCTCCCGACCGGACGGGATAAGTGGGGCCAACGTCCTGACTTTC.

The gene calls are TRBV20-1 and TRBJ2-7, with 7 bases identical to TRBD2. With 5 bases clipped from V and 3 bases from J, the junction kept 10 bases outside the gene matches. Germline CDR1 is DFQATT and CDR2 is SNEGSKA (reference sequence). This CDR3 comprises 14 residues. Here the CDR3 reads CSAPPGRGSYEQYF. The CDR3, as DNA: TGCAGTGCTCCCCCGGGGAGGGGCAGCTACGAGCAGTACTTC.

The genes are TRBV6-6 and TRBJ2-5; 7 bases are a match to TRBD1. This CDR3 is built from 12 residues. J gave up 11 bases and V 4 bases, and 7 bases lay outside the gene matches. Germline V gene lookup returns CDR1 MNHNY and CDR2 SVGAGI (reference sequence). CDR3 in amino acids: CASSFGQVQQYF. The DNA for the CDR3 is TGTGCCAGCAGTTTCGGACAGGTCCAGCAGTACTTC.

The V and J genes are TRBV7-2 and TRBJ2-7, with 12 bases aligning to TRBD2. The J segment lost 7 bases and the V segment lost 8 bases, leaving 12 bases of the junction unmatched. The length of the CDR3 is 15 residues. CDR1 SGHTA and CDR2 FQGNSA come from the germline V gene. CDR3 loop: CASRLAGGGYNEQYF. The CDR3 coding sequence is TGTGCCAGCCGTCTAGCGGGAGGGGGGTACAATGAGCAGTACTTC.

This chain uses TRBV19 with TRBJ2-1, with 14 bases that match TRBD2. The CDR3 contains 16 residues. Germline CDR1 reads LNHDA; CDR2 reads SQIVND (reference sequence). V lost 4 bases and J lost 9; bases outside the gene matches: 8. CDR3 in amino acids: CASSRWGLAGVSEQFF. DNA of the CDR3: TGTGCCAGTAGTAGGTGGGGACTAGCGGGAGTTAGTGAGCAGTTCTTC.